One TCR beta chain is described in this entry. This entry is derived from a study of blood T cell repertoires in COVID-19. At the level of the study: Sites across the United States, Italy and Spain contributed samples from acute and convalescent COVID-19. The analysed material was cDNA or gDNA that came from T cells, B-cell-depleted T cells, or PBMCs.

Per the study methods: Estimates of nucleated cell counts were drawn from the amplification of reference gene primers. The data were produced by immunoSEQ multiplex PCR, yet TCRdb's version contains in-frame clones alone and is incomplete. V, J and clone size derive from that table, while D and trimming were established from the DNA sequence. The table records roughly 130,000 clones, roughly 90% of them present only once. The Seattle patients joined while their infection was active and were tracked longitudinally afterward. CDR3 length: 14 amino acids. The V and J ends lost 0 bases and 3 bases respectively, with 10 bases between them. Germline V lookup: CDR1 SGDLS, CDR2 YYNGEE.

This sequence joins TRBV9 and TRBJ2-7; tentatively, D is TRBD2 (5 bases). Input material: peripheral blood. The sequence was collected from a man in his 60s with COVID-19, enrolled during active disease. In nucleotides, the CDR3 is TGTGCCAGCAGCGTAGCACTAGGAGGCTACGAGCAGTACTTC. It translates to CASSVALGGYEQYF. The variable domain in full, completed from reference TRBV9 and TRBJ2-7, reads DSGVTQTPKHLITATGQRVTLRCSPRSGDLSVYWYQQSLDQGLQFLIQYYNGEERAKGNILERFSAQQFPDLHSELNLSSLELGDSALYFCASSVALGGYEQYFGPGTRLTVT.